This T cell receptor beta chain was recovered during a study of a mutant IDH1 vaccine in newly diagnosed glioma (dated by TCRdb to about 2021). About the study as a whole: Of the roughly 34 treated patients, around 60% were male and around 38% were female, and a mean age of roughly 37 years was recorded. Prior to enrollment, patients had been given standard therapy consisting of radiotherapy alone, temozolomide alone, or radiochemotherapy with temozolomide, with the combination given to most patients. Peripheral blood samples were drawn at six visits, namely V03 (baseline), V05, V07, V10, V12 and V13. For exploratory analyses, fewer than 30 treated patients had longitudinal TCRB deep sequencing done wherever samples were available. Study-wide conclusions, independent of this receptor: Immune responses induced by the vaccine were seen in 93.3% of patients across multiple MHC alleles. Pseudoprogression appeared unrelated to alterations in the top peripheral T cell clonotypes detected by TCRB sequencing. It was noted by the authors that analyses of patient blood samples could not be reproduced owing to sample limitations. Availability determined which PBMC samples were chosen for TCRB deep sequencing.

Read against the paper, the sample's time point label means: baseline, week 1 (first vaccination visit). The treatment or condition label of this sample denotes: pre-vaccination baseline after standard-of-care therapy. The donors had newly diagnosed IDH1-mutant astrocytomas of WHO grade 3 or 4 that showed loss of nuclear ATRX. The samples were drawn from NOA16, a multicentre, single-arm, open-label phase I trial in Germany that tested a mutant IDH1 peptide vaccine in humans for the first time. Visit V03 blood draws served as the baseline sample for immunogenicity testing. Genomic DNA for TCRB sequencing was extracted from EDTA blood using the DNeasy Blood and Tissue Kit. The sample holds a few counts of this clone. Its antigen is unknown. No much larger clonotype is one base removed from it; base qualities were not supplied. The library was built by means of the immunoSEQ multiplex PCR assay. Rearranged TCR beta chain sequences were amplified using the hsTCRB Kit according to the manufacturer's protocol. Sequencing of TCRB libraries was carried out on an Illumina MiSeq. Turning to the authors' computational methods: Demultiplexing, trimming and gene mapping were performed with the kit vendor's proprietary platform. TCRdb holds this immuneACCESS table with in-frame rearrangements only. Some clones are missing; in checked studies, unresolved V genes explain under half, and the rest has no known cause. V and J calls and clone size are as listed in that table; D and trimming were resolved from the DNA. Across this sample there are about 88,000 clones, with roughly 82% seen only once. The leading ten clones occupy 5.3% of the sample.

The source of this sequence is a man between 40 and 49 years old with glioma. Some clones in this sample may be carry-over from other donors' samples. The specimen was PBMCs, collected from a glioma patient treated with radiotherapy, temozolomide or both.

The CDR3 protein: CASSQDIFAVYEQYF. The DNA reads TGTGCCAGCAGCCAAGACATATTCGCAGTCTACGAGCAGTACTTC. The chain is assembled from TRBV4-2 and TRBJ2-7; the D gene assignment is ambiguous. CDR1 LGHNA and CDR2 YNFKEQ were looked up in the germline V gene. V and J lose 0 bases and 3 bases, and a span of 12 bases separates them. Measured from the cysteine to the phenylalanine, the CDR3 is 15 residues long. The read is trimmed to its CDR3 DNA, 45 bases read in frame from base 1.